The 22 T cell receptor beta chains below come from one sample, sequenced in a study of T cell responses to AZD1222 COVID-19 vaccine. TCRdb's copy holds only in-frame clones and misses some; the assay was immunoSEQ multiplex PCR. The sample gives around 160,000 clones, around 86% of which show up once; around 4.3% is in the top ten. The sequencing here drew on peripheral blood, taken on day 0 of MenACWY control vaccination. These receptors all come from an adult in good health.

The chain has TRBV3-1 (or the pseudogene TRBV3-2) and TRBJ2-7; the match to TRBD1 covers 7 bases. V gave up 5 bases and J gave up 3 bases; unmatched junction bases: 10. The CDR3 loop spans 15 amino acids. Germline V gene sequence: CDR1 LGHDT, CDR2 YNNKEL (reference sequence). CDR3 in amino acids: CASSVWPGQYYEQYF. The CDR3 region has the DNA TGTGCCAGCAGCGTCTGGCCGGGACAGTACTACGAGCAGTACTTC.

V gene TRBV9 combines with J gene TRBJ2-2; D uncertain. The ends were cut back, 3 bases at V and 3 bases at J, with 3 bases in the middle. CDR3 size: 12 residues. Germline V lookup: CDR1 SGDLS, CDR2 YYNGEE. The CDR3 sequence: CASSDDTGELFF. DNA of the CDR3: TGTGCCAGCAGCGACGACACCGGGGAGCTGTTTTTT.

V usage is TRBV28 and J usage is TRBJ1-5, with D tentatively TRBD1 (6 bases). V lost 4 bases, J lost 2 bases, and 18 bases lay in between. Germline V gives CDR1 MDHEN, CDR2 SYDVKM. This CDR3 has 17 amino acids. The CDR3 spells CASSSEQGRMGNQPQHF. The CDR3 DNA follows: TGTGCCAGCAGTTCGGAACAGGGCCGTATGGGCAATCAGCCCCAGCATTTT.

V gene TRBV20-1 combines with J gene TRBJ2-5; TRBD1 aligns across 7 bases. The CDR3 consists of 15 residues. V was clipped by 3 bases and J by 1 base; unmatched bases: 8. Germline CDR1 DFQATT, CDR2 SNEGSKA (reference sequence). CDR3 region: CSASSGTAVQETQYF. The CDR3 bases are TGCAGTGCTAGTTCTGGGACAGCCGTCCAAGAGACCCAGTACTTC.

The V call is TRBV5-6, the J call TRBJ2-5; 10 positions agree with TRBD2. The CDR3 runs 14 residues. Per germline, CDR1 SGHDT and CDR2 YYEEEE. V was pared by 4 bases and J by 7 bases, with 7 bases of the junction left unmatched. The chain's CDR3 is CASSPSGGGGTQYF. The DNA of the CDR3 is TGTGCCAGCAGCCCTAGCGGGGGCGGGGGGACCCAGTACTTC.

A single count supports this clone. The chain combines TRBV2 with TRBJ1-4, with TRBD1 matching over 7 bases. Germline CDR1 SNHLY, CDR2 FYNNEI. CDR3 size: 14 residues. V lost 6 bases to trimming and J lost 5 bases; unmatched junction nucleotides: 6. CDR3 region: CASRRTGLNEKLFF. The CDR3, as DNA: TGTGCCAGCAGACGGACAGGACTGAATGAAAAACTGTTTTTT.

This sequence joins TRBV5-6 and TRBJ1-1; 8 positions match TRBD1. Trimming removed 3 bases from V and 0 bases from J; junction bases left unmatched: 1. This CDR3 contains 14 residues. From germline, CDR1 is SGHDT and CDR2 YYEEEE. The CDR3 DNA reads as TGTGCCAGCAGCTACAGGGGGATGAACACTGAAGCTTTCTTT. Translated, it gives CASSYRGMNTEAFF.

This clone was observed a few times. The chain has TRBV25-1 and TRBJ1-4, with TRBD1 identical over 7 bases. With 3 bases clipped from V and 7 bases from J, the junction kept 5 bases outside the gene matches. This CDR3 spans 14 amino acids. Germline-derived CDR1 and CDR2 are MGHDK and SYGVNS. CDR3 residues: CASSDTGVAEKLFF. As DNA, the CDR3 is TGTGCCAGCAGTGACACAGGGGTCGCTGAAAAACTGTTTTTT.

The V and J genes are TRBV5-1 and TRBJ2-1; 13 bases match TRBD2. This CDR3 has 17 amino acids. The V and J ends lost 2 bases and 0 bases, in that order; junction bases with no gene match: 2. Germline V gene sequence: CDR1 SGHRS, CDR2 YFSETQ. CDR3 region: CASSFGLAGDSYNEQFF. The CDR3 DNA is TGCGCCAGCAGCTTCGGACTAGCGGGGGACTCCTACAATGAGCAGTTCTTC.

The J gene is TRBJ1-5, the V gene TRBV5-8, with D possibly being TRBD1 (5 bases). This CDR3 has 13 residues. The V gene's germline CDR1 is SGHTS and CDR2 YDEGEE. The germline V and J ends were trimmed by 4 bases and 2 bases, with 7 bases remaining between them. CDR3 DNA: TGTGCCAGCAGCCGGGACCGCAATCAGCCCCAGCATTTT. It codes for CASSRDRNQPQHF. Based on the CDR3 plus reference TRBV5-8 and TRBJ1-5, the full variable domain is EAGVTQSPTHLIKTRGQQATLRCSPISGHTSVYWYQQALGLGLQFLLWYDEGEERNRGNFPPRFSGRQFPNYSSELNVNALELEDSALYLCASSRDRNQPQHFGDGTRLSIL.

V usage is TRBV9 and J usage is TRBJ2-2; weak D call: TRBD2 (6 bases). The V gene's germline CDR1 is SGDLS and CDR2 YYNGEE. V was shortened by 4 bases and J by 6 bases, with 16 bases between the two germline ends. This CDR3 spans 15 amino acids. CDR3 coding DNA: TGTGCCAGCAGCCCCGATAATTGGGGGGCCGGGGAGCTGTTTTTT. It codes for CASSPDNWGAGELFF.

The rearrangement joins TRBV6-5 to TRBJ2-2; possibly TRBD1 for D (5 bases). This CDR3 is 15 amino acids long. Deletions cut 8 bases from V and 4 bases from J, with 17 bases between. Germline V gene lookup returns CDR1 MNHEY and CDR2 SVGAGI. The CDR3 coding sequence is TGTGCCAGCGGCCCGACAGCCCCGGTCACCGGGGAGCTGTTTTTT. This translates into CASGPTAPVTGELFF.

V is TRBV11-2 and J is TRBJ1-2, with D possibly matching TRBD1 (5 bases). Trimming pared 0 bases from V and 2 bases from J, leaving 16 bases between. Germline CDR1 is SGHAT and CDR2 is FQNNGV. The CDR3 loop spans 17 amino acids. This CDR3 is CASSLEPVLGPNYGYTF. Here the CDR3 DNA reads TGTGCCAGCAGCTTAGAGCCCGTTCTGGGACCCAACTATGGCTACACCTTC.

This chain uses TRBV5-5 with TRBJ2-5, with a weak D call TRBD1 (6 bases). V lost 4 bases, J lost 5 bases, and 21 bases lay in between. The length of the CDR3 is 16 residues. The V gene's germline CDR1 is SGHKS and CDR2 YYEKEE (reference sequence). CDR3 in DNA: TGTGCCAGCAGCCCCGGGGACACGGCGAGGGGGGAGACCCAGTACTTC. Translated: CASSPGDTARGETQYF.

This chain uses TRBV6-5 with TRBJ1-2; D ambiguous. The CDR3 covers 14 residues. Germline values: CDR1 MNHEY, CDR2 SVGAGI. V dropped 3 bases and J dropped 6 bases, with 14 bases sitting between them. CDR3 in amino acids: CASSYDGPPNGYTF. DNA of the CDR3: TGTGCCAGCAGTTATGATGGGCCCCCCAATGGCTACACCTTC.

The V gene is TRBV4-2, the J gene TRBJ1-1; 7 bases are a match to TRBD1. The germline gives CDR1 LGHNA, CDR2 YNFKEQ. This CDR3 is 17 amino acids long. V was pared by 0 bases and J by 4 bases, with 11 bases of the junction left unmatched. The chain's CDR3 is CASSQERNPAGGTEAFF. In DNA, the CDR3 is TGTGCCAGCAGCCAAGAGAGGAACCCTGCAGGGGGCACTGAAGCTTTCTTT.

The chain has TRBV6-5 and TRBJ2-2; D possibly corresponds to TRBD1 (6 bases). The V end lost 7 bases, the J end lost 0 bases, and 12 bases lay between the germline ends. Germline V gene lookup returns CDR1 MNHEY and CDR2 SVGAGI. This CDR3 has 15 amino acids. The CDR3 nucleotides are TGTGCCAGCAATAAAGACAGGACGAACACCGGGGAGCTGTTTTTT. This sequence encodes CASNKDRTNTGELFF.

For the CDR3, the DNA is TGTGCCAGCAGTTTATCGGGGGTCGTCAACTATGGCTACACCTTC. Protein product: CASSLSGVVNYGYTF. The rearrangement links TRBV27 to TRBJ1-2, with a possible D match to TRBD1 (5 bases). The length of the CDR3 is 15 residues. Germline assignment: CDR1 MNHEY and CDR2 SMNVEV (reference sequence). V was pared by 0 bases and J by 2 bases, with 10 bases between.

This clone was seen once. J is TRBJ1-2 and V is TRBV19; TRBD1 matches at 8 bases. The CDR3 totals 14 residues. Germline trimming cut 5 bases from V and 0 bases from J; bases unmatched to any gene: 2. Per germline, CDR1 LNHDA and CDR2 SQIVND (reference sequence). As DNA, the CDR3 is TGTGCCAGTAGTCCGGACAGGGCTAACTATGGCTACACCTTC. Encoded protein: CASSPDRANYGYTF.

CDR3 sequence: CASSPTLTSEETQYF. CDR3 sequence (DNA): TGTGCCAGCAGCCCTACTCTGACTAGCGAGGAGACCCAGTACTTC. V gene TRBV4-2 combines with J gene TRBJ2-5; TRBD2 matches 8 bases. Losses at the gene ends were 4 bases for V and 5 bases for J; bases not matched to a gene: 9. This CDR3 contains 15 residues. CDR1 and CDR2 (germline): LGHNA, YNFKEQ.

This clone has only one observation. This chain connects TRBV14 to TRBJ1-1; D remains ambiguous. This CDR3 comprises 16 residues. Trimming shortened V by 4 bases and J by 0 bases, and 15 bases separated the two germline ends. From germline, CDR1 is SGHDN and CDR2 FVKESK. The CDR3 sequence is CASSPSAGTMNTEAFF. As DNA, the CDR3 is TGTGCCAGCAGCCCATCCGCTGGAACCATGAACACTGAAGCTTTCTTT. Filled out from reference TRBV14 and TRBJ1-1, the complete variable domain reads EAGVTQFPSHSVIEKGQTVTLRCDPISGHDNLYWYRRVMGKEIKFLLHFVKESKQDESGMPNNRFLAERTGGTYSTLKVQPAELEDSGVYFCASSPSAGTMNTEAFFGQGTRLTVV.

J is TRBJ1-6 and V is TRBV3-1 (or the pseudogene TRBV3-2); D remains unclear. Per germline, CDR1 LGHDT and CDR2 YNNKEL (reference sequence). The CDR3 has 15 amino acids. The V and J ends lost 0 bases and 10 bases respectively, with 13 bases between them. This CDR3 is CASSQDGGRGSPLHF. CDR3 in DNA: TGTGCCAGCAGCCAAGACGGAGGGAGAGGATCACCCCTCCACTTT.